This section outlines one T cell receptor (beta chain) sequence together with its context. The data were obtained in a study of cytomegalovirus exposure and HLA in healthy donors. PCR amplification relied on 60 Vbeta primers (plus 13 Jbeta primers). Authors' analysis steps: Unique TCR beta chains totaled some 88 million in a later count, with around 11 million of them shared. Sequencing was performed with immunoSEQ multiplex PCR; in TCRdb, only in-frame clones are kept and a portion is missing. The V and J calls and clone size come from that table; D and trimming were worked out from the DNA. The table for this sample gives about 150,000 clones. The ends were cut back, 2 bases at V and 2 bases at J, with 13 bases in the middle. From germline, CDR1 is MNHNS and CDR2 SASEGT. CDR3 length equals 15 residues.

The sample comprised PBMCs. The TCR originated in a woman between 50 and 59 years old in good health and CMV-seronegative. This sequence joins TRBV6-1 and TRBJ2-7; TRBD1 might be the D (5 bases). The chain's CDR3 is CASSETGRATYEQYF. CDR3 nucleotide sequence: TGTGCCAGCAGTGAAACGGGCAGGGCAACCTACGAGCAGTACTTC.